This is a list of T cell receptor beta chains from one sample in a study of response to subunit inactivated influenza vaccine. TCRdb reanalysed the RT-PCR reads using MiXCR and keeps one entry per CDR3 protein. The repertoire holds 650,000 or so distinct CDR3 sequences, 11% to 15% seen once, with about 7.6% in the top ten. The sequencing used PBMCs from blood, collected approximately 15 days before vaccination. The receptors here all came from a man aged 50-60 years who received an inactivated influenza vaccine. Each CDR3 is given with its conserved first and last residue. D genes are given only for firm matches. Size is omitted from some rows. Given values are once, few, many or a class for expanded clones.

D: .; size: few; V: TRBV7-8; J: TRBJ2-1; DNA: TGTGCCAGCAGCGGTCGGCTAGCTTTCTACAATGAGCAGTTCTTC; CDR3: CASSGRLAFYNEQFF
D: TRBD2; size: many; V: TRBV4-1; J: TRBJ2-7; DNA: TGCGCCAGCAGCCAGGTACCTGGGGGACTAGCGACTCTATACGAGCAGTACTTC; CDR3: CASSQVPGGLATLYEQYF
D: TRBD2; size: few; V: TRBV20-1; J: TRBJ2-1; DNA: TGCAGTGCTAGTGAGGGACTAGCTTCCAATGAGCAGTTCTTC; CDR3: CSASEGLASNEQFF
D: TRBD1; size: few; V: TRBV20-1; J: TRBJ1-6; DNA: TGCAGTGCTAGAGATCATTCACAGGGGGGTTCACCCCTCCACTTT; CDR3: CSARDHSQGGSPLHF
D: .; size: .; V: TRBV12-3/TRBV12-4; J: TRBJ1-6; DNA: TGTGCCAGCAGGTGGACCTGGGAAAATTCACCCCTCCACTTT; CDR3: CASRWTWENSPLHF
D: .; size: few; V: TRBV5-1; J: TRBJ2-7; DNA: TGCGCCAGCAGCTATACGGACAGATCCGAGCAGTACTTC; CDR3: CASSYTDRSEQYF
D: TRBD2; size: many; V: TRBV5-1; J: TRBJ2-3; DNA: TGTGCCAGCAGCTTAGTTAGCGGGAGGACAGATACGCAGTATTTT; CDR3: CASSLVSGRTDTQYF
D: .; size: few; V: TRBV19; J: TRBJ2-1; DNA: TGTGCCAGTAGTGTAACAGGGTTCTCCTACAATGAGCAGTTCTTC; CDR3: CASSVTGFSYNEQFF
D: .; size: few; V: TRBV28; J: TRBJ2-5; DNA: TGTGCCAGCAGCCAGGGACTGGAGGGGCGAGAGACCCAGTACTTC; CDR3: CASSQGLEGRETQYF
D: .; size: .; V: TRBV4-3; J: TRBJ1-1; DNA: TGCGCCAGCAGCCAGGAGGACCTGGTCACTGAAGCTTTCTTT; CDR3: CASSQEDLVTEAFF
D: .; size: .; V: TRBV10-3; J: TRBJ2-3; DNA: TGTGCCATCAGTGAGTCTAAGGGAAAGACAGATACGCAGTATTTT; CDR3: CAISESKGKTDTQYF
D: .; size: few; V: TRBV4-3; J: TRBJ1-1; DNA: TGCGCCAGCAGCCAAGCCGATAGTAACACTGAAGCTTTCTTT; CDR3: CASSQADSNTEAFF
D: .; size: few; V: TRBV4-3; J: TRBJ1-3; DNA: TGCGCCAGCAGCCAAGTGGGGGGGGCATGGAACACCATATATTTT; CDR3: CASSQVGGAWNTIYF
D: .; size: few; V: TRBV3-1; J: TRBJ1-3; DNA: TGTGCCAGCAATTTCGGCGGAGCTGGAAACACCATATATTTT; CDR3: CASNFGGAGNTIYF
D: .; size: few; V: TRBV4-3; J: TRBJ2-7; DNA: TGCGCCAGCAGCCAAGATTTCCGGGGGGCGTACGAGCAGTACTTC; CDR3: CASSQDFRGAYEQYF
D: .; size: few; V: TRBV30; J: TRBJ2-1; DNA: TGTGCCTGGAAGTTCGGGTCTTACAATGAGCAGTTCTTC; CDR3: CAWKFGSYNEQFF
D: TRBD1; size: few; V: TRBV6-1; J: TRBJ1-5; DNA: TGTGCCAGTTCAGGGGGCTCGAGCAATCAGCCCCAGCATTTT; CDR3: CASSGGSSNQPQHF
D: TRBD2; size: .; V: TRBV20-1; J: TRBJ2-6; DNA: TGCAGTGCTAGAGTTACTCAGACTAGCGGGAGGTTTTCTGGGGCCAACGTCCTGACTTTC; CDR3: CSARVTQTSGRFSGANVLTF
D: TRBD2; size: few; V: TRBV19; J: TRBJ2-7; DNA: TGTGCCAGTAGTATAGCGCTAGCGGGGGCCTACGAGCAGTACTTC; CDR3: CASSIALAGAYEQYF
D: .; size: .; V: TRBV28; J: TRBJ2-7; DNA: TGTGCCAGCAGACTCCCGGGTGGAACGATCTACGAGCAGTACTTC; CDR3: CASRLPGGTIYEQYF
D: .; size: few; V: TRBV29-1; J: TRBJ2-7; DNA: TGCAGCGTTGTTTCAAGACGGACCTACGAGCAGTACTTC; CDR3: CSVVSRRTYEQYF
D: TRBD2; size: .; V: TRBV12-3/TRBV12-4; J: TRBJ2-1; DNA: TGTGCCAGCAGTTTACGCGGGGGGGGTGCTGGGGAGCAGTTCTTC; CDR3: CASSLRGGGAGEQFF
D: .; size: .; V: TRBV5-1; J: TRBJ1-2; DNA: TGCGCCAGCAGCCGGGGAGGAGGTAACTATGGCTACACCTTC; CDR3: CASSRGGGNYGYTF
D: .; size: .; V: TRBV18; J: TRBJ2-7; DNA: TGTGCCAGCTCATTTGGTCCGAGCCCCTACGAGCAGTACTTC; CDR3: CASSFGPSPYEQYF
D: TRBD2; size: many; V: TRBV4-3; J: TRBJ2-1; DNA: TGCGCCAGCAGCCAAGATTGGAGGACTAGCGGGTCCAATGAGCAGTTCTTC; CDR3: CASSQDWRTSGSNEQFF
D: .; size: .; V: TRBV10-3; J: TRBJ1-2; DNA: TGTGCCATCACCTCACCGGGGCAACTCTATGGCTACACCTTC; CDR3: CAITSPGQLYGYTF
D: .; size: few; V: TRBV15; J: TRBJ1-4; DNA: TGTGCCACCAGAGAGACAACTGAAAAACTGTTTTTT; CDR3: CATRETTEKLFF
D: .; size: .; V: TRBV4-1; J: TRBJ1-5; DNA: TGCGCCAGCGGGGCTACAGATTTAGGTCAGCCCCAGCATTTT; CDR3: CASGATDLGQPQHF
D: .; size: .; V: TRBV14; J: TRBJ2-1; DNA: TGTGCCAGCAGCTTCGGCGTGGCGATTCACAATGAGCAGTTCTTC; CDR3: CASSFGVAIHNEQFF
D: .; size: .; V: TRBV6-1; J: TRBJ1-3; DNA: TGTGCCAGCAGTCCACCAGGGGTGCGTGGAAACACCATGTATTTT; CDR3: CASSPPGVRGNTMYF
D: TRBD1; size: .; V: TRBV29-1; J: TRBJ1-3; DNA: TGCAGCGCCAGACAGGGGGCAAACACCATATATTTT; CDR3: CSARQGANTIYF
D: .; size: many; V: TRBV5-1; J: TRBJ2-5; DNA: TGCGCCAGCCGACCAGATCCGAACCAAGAGACCCAGTACTTC; CDR3: CASRPDPNQETQYF
D: .; size: .; V: TRBV28; J: TRBJ1-3; DNA: TGTGCCAGCAGTTTTCTGGCAGACTCCGGGCGGGACACCATATATTTT; CDR3: CASSFLADSGRDTIYF
D: .; size: .; V: TRBV9; J: TRBJ2-1; DNA: TGTGCCAGCAGCGTAGGGCTATTCAACAATGAGCAGTTCTTC; CDR3: CASSVGLFNNEQFF
D: TRBD2; size: .; V: TRBV7-6; J: TRBJ2-3; DNA: TGTGCCAGCAGCTTTCCCGGGACTAGCGGCACAGATACGCAGTATTTT; CDR3: CASSFPGTSGTDTQYF
D: .; size: few; V: TRBV24-1; J: TRBJ2-3; DNA: TGTGCCACCAGTGATTTGACGGATCTCACAGATACGCAGTATTTT; CDR3: CATSDLTDLTDTQYF
D: TRBD2; size: .; V: TRBV6-5; J: TRBJ2-3; DNA: TGTGCCAGCAGTTACGAGCGGGGACCGAGCACAGATACGCAGTATTTT; CDR3: CASSYERGPSTDTQYF
D: TRBD1; size: many; V: TRBV12-3/TRBV12-4; J: TRBJ1-6; DNA: TGTGCCAGCACCCAAGACAGGGGGCTGCGACCCCTCCACTTT; CDR3: CASTQDRGLRPLHF
D: TRBD1; size: .; V: TRBV6-2/TRBV6-3; J: TRBJ2-7; DNA: TGTGCCAGCAAGGGACAGCGAAGCTCCTACGAGCAGTACTTC; CDR3: CASKGQRSSYEQYF
D: TRBD1; size: .; V: TRBV25-1; J: TRBJ1-1; DNA: TGTGCCAGCAGTGTTGGGACAGGGGGCAACACTGAAGCTTTCTTT; CDR3: CASSVGTGGNTEAFF